Presented here are 26 T cell receptor beta chains from one specimen sequenced in a study of T cell responses to AZD1222 COVID-19 vaccine. Sequenced by immunoSEQ multiplex PCR; TCRdb stores in-frame clones only, minus some. This sample has approximately 220,000 clones, with roughly 91% found just once. The sequenced sample was peripheral blood, obtained on day 0 of MenACWY control vaccination. The receptors were gathered from an adult in good health.

The chain employs TRBV14 and TRBJ1-6; D remains ambiguous. Germline lookup yields CDR1 SGHDN and CDR2 FVKESK. Trimming stripped 2 bases from V and 10 bases from J, with 6 bases between. The CDR3 runs to 12 residues. The CDR3 loop reads CASSQLVSPLHF. The DNA for the CDR3 is TGTGCCAGCAGCCAACTGGTCTCACCCCTCCACTTT.

The J gene is TRBJ1-1, the V gene TRBV7-9; 10 bases match TRBD1. Unmatched junction bases numbered 6, after V lost 5 bases and J lost 0 bases. The length of the CDR3 is 16 residues. Germline CDR1 SEHNR, CDR2 FQNEAQ (reference sequence). DNA of the CDR3: TGTGCCAGCAGCCATGACAGGGGGCCCATGAACACTGAAGCTTTCTTT. Amino acids: CASSHDRGPMNTEAFF.

The chain carries TRBV6-6 and TRBJ1-2, with 8 nucleotides matching TRBD1. The length of the CDR3 is 13 residues. Losses at the gene ends were 5 bases for V and 3 bases for J; bases not matched to a gene: 2. Germline loops: CDR1 MNHNY, CDR2 SVGAGI (reference sequence). CDR3 sequence (DNA): TGTGCCAGCAGTAACAGGGGGGACTATGGCTACACCTTC. Protein: CASSNRGDYGYTF.

The chain employs TRBV15 and TRBJ1-2, with D unclear. The germline CDR1 and CDR2 sequences are LNHNV and YYDKDF (reference sequence). Between the trimmed V and J ends, which lost 0 bases and 4 bases, there was a span of 9 bases. This CDR3 contains 14 residues. In DNA, the CDR3 is TGTGCCACCAGCAGAGATTCATTTTCCTATGGCTACACCTTC. Residues: CATSRDSFSYGYTF.

The chain uses TRBV19 and TRBJ2-1, with D perhaps TRBD2 (5 bases). The CDR3 covers 13 residues. Deletions cut 5 bases from V and 3 bases from J, with 8 bases between. Germline loops: CDR1 LNHDA, CDR2 SQIVND (reference sequence). The CDR3 is CASSRRDYNEQFF. The CDR3 bases are TGTGCCAGTAGTCGCCGGGACTACAATGAGCAGTTCTTC.

The rearrangement joins TRBV2 to TRBJ1-3; D perhaps matches TRBD1 (5 bases). V was cut by 2 bases and J by 1 base, with 9 bases left in between. The germline V gene has CDR1 SNHLY and CDR2 FYNNEI. The CDR3 sequence is 15 residues long. In nucleotides, the CDR3 is TGTGCCAGCAGTGAATCATCAGGGTCTGGAAACACCATATATTTT. Translated, it gives CASSESSGSGNTIYF.

The rearrangement uses TRBV3-1 (or the pseudogene TRBV3-2) and TRBJ2-7; D unclear. The CDR3 runs to 13 residues. The V gene's germline CDR1 is LGHDT and CDR2 YNNKEL (reference sequence). Trimming cost V 1 base and J 2 bases, with 6 bases left between them. CDR3 sequence reads: CASSQVATYEQYF. CDR3 nucleotides: TGTGCCAGCAGCCAAGTGGCCACCTACGAGCAGTACTTC.

The DNA for the CDR3 is TGTGCCAGCAGCATCCGACAGGGAGGCGCTGGAGAAGCTTTCTTT. This translates into CASSIRQGGAGEAFF. The chain combines TRBV7-9 with TRBJ1-1; TRBD1 matches 7 bases. Losses at the gene ends were 5 bases for V and 8 bases for J; bases not matched to a gene: 14. The V gene's germline CDR1 is SEHNR and CDR2 FQNEAQ (reference sequence). The CDR3 is made up of 15 amino acids.

This clone was found once. This chain links TRBV4-3 with TRBJ1-2, with TRBD1 matching over 8 bases. The CDR3 extends over 15 amino acids. Germline V gene sequence: CDR1 LGHNA, CDR2 YSLEER. The V segment lost 3 bases and the J segment 3 bases; nucleotides outside the gene matches: 6. CDR3 sequence (DNA): TGCGCCAGCAGCCAGGGAGGACAGGGCTACTATGGCTACACCTTC. Protein sequence: CASSQGGQGYYGYTF.

The chain combines TRBV5-1 with TRBJ2-1, with TRBD2 matching 10 bases. In germline, CDR1 is SGHRS, CDR2 YFSETQ. Unmatched junction bases numbered 10, after V lost 4 bases and J lost 12 bases. The CDR3 runs to 14 residues. This chain's CDR3 is CASSHQTSGPMQFF. CDR3 in DNA: TGCGCCAGCAGCCACCAGACTAGCGGGCCCATGCAGTTCTTC.

As for this clone: Other DNA sequences in the same sample also yield this CDR3. The chain carries TRBV30 and TRBJ1-5; weak D call: TRBD1 (6 bases). Germline V gene lookup returns CDR1 GTSNPN and CDR2 SVGIG (reference sequence). V shed 0 bases and J shed 7 bases, with 13 bases lying between them. This CDR3 comprises 14 residues. The CDR3 here is CAWSVLGGGQPQHF. The CDR3 region has the DNA TGTGCCTGGAGTGTACTCGGGGGCGGGCAGCCCCAGCATTTT.

This clone occurred once. The chain joins TRBV5-6 to TRBJ1-4; 10 bases align to TRBD1. Trimming at V came to 4 bases and at J to 6 bases, leaving 18 bases not matched to a gene. The length of the CDR3 is 19 residues. Looked up from germline, CDR1 is SGHDT and CDR2 is YYEEEE. The CDR3 loop reads CASSVAGTGVFRLDEKLFF. CDR3 sequence (DNA): TGTGCCAGCAGCGTCGCCGGGACAGGGGTTTTTCGGTTAGATGAAAAACTGTTTTTT.

This chain uses TRBV7-9 with TRBJ1-2; 7 nucleotides match TRBD1. Losses at the gene ends were 4 bases for V and 4 bases for J; bases not matched to a gene: 9. Germline V gene data show CDR1 as SEHNR and CDR2 as FQNEAQ (reference sequence). CDR3 size: 15 residues. The CDR3 DNA reads as TGTGCCAGCAGCTCGGGGCCGGGACAGCTCTATGGCTACACCTTC. It specifies CASSSGPGQLYGYTF.

In nucleotides, the CDR3 is TGTGCCAGTGGGGCTGCAGGGGGCTTGAGCAATCAGCCCCAGCATTTT. It codes for CASGAAGGLSNQPQHF. This sequence joins TRBV18 and TRBJ1-5; 8 bases fit TRBD1. The V gene end was trimmed by 9 bases and the J gene end by 1 base; junction bases not matched to a gene: 11. The germline CDR1 and CDR2 sequences are KGHSH and LQKENI. The CDR3 spans 16 residues.

The V call is TRBV7-2, the J call TRBJ1-4; 9 bases map to TRBD1. The CDR3 totals 18 residues. With V trimmed by 5 bases and J by 5 bases, 15 bases remained unmatched. Germline CDR1 SGHTA, CDR2 FQGNSA. The DNA for the CDR3 is TGTGCCAGCAGCCATCCGGGACAGGGAGGGTATCCCAATGAAAAACTGTTTTTT. Its protein product is CASSHPGQGGYPNEKLFF.

The gene calls are TRBV6-1 and TRBJ2-2; tentatively, D is TRBD1 (6 bases). CDR1 and CDR2 (germline): MNHNS, SASEGT. Trimming left V 10 bases short and J 2 bases short, with 14 bases between. CDR3 length equals 14 residues. The CDR3 DNA follows: TGTGCCACACCACTGGACAGAAACACCGGGGAGCTGTTTTTT. This encodes CATPLDRNTGELFF.

This chain joins TRBV4-1 and TRBJ1-2, with D perhaps matching TRBD1 (6 bases). Germline loops: CDR1 MGHRA, CDR2 YSYEKL. This CDR3 is built from 17 residues. V dropped 4 bases and J dropped 4 bases, with 22 bases sitting between them. CDR3 bases: TGCGCCAGCAGCCTAGGCCCTTTGGACAGCCTAACCTATGGCTACACCTTC. Its protein is CASSLGPLDSLTYGYTF.

The chain employs TRBV3-1 (or the pseudogene TRBV3-2) and TRBJ1-5, with 8 bases identical to TRBD1. This CDR3 is built from 14 residues. CDR1 and CDR2 from the germline V gene are LGHDT and YNNKEL (reference sequence). V was pared by 4 bases and J by 4 bases, with 3 bases of the junction left unmatched. DNA of the CDR3: TGTGCCAGCAGCCCGACAGGGGAAAATCAGCCCCAGCATTTT. Residues: CASSPTGENQPQHF.

CDR3 residues: CASSSGRQNTEAFF. In DNA, the CDR3 is TGTGCCAGCAGTTCCGGGCGACAGAACACTGAAGCTTTCTTT. This sequence joins TRBV28 and TRBJ1-1, with no clear D. CDR1 and CDR2 (germline): MDHEN, SYDVKM. V lost 4 bases and J lost 1, with 10 bases in between. The CDR3 totals 14 residues.

The chain uses TRBV18 and TRBJ1-1; possibly TRBD1 for D (5 bases). Germline CDR1 reads KGHSH; CDR2 reads LQKENI. The CDR3 covers 16 residues. V was clipped by 3 bases and J by 3 bases, with 17 bases between them. In nucleotides, the CDR3 is TGTGCCAGCTCACCTCGTTTGGGAGGGGCCGACACTGAAGCTTTCTTT. Protein: CASSPRLGGADTEAFF.

The rearrangement uses TRBV6-6 and TRBJ2-5; 9 bases fit TRBD1. With V trimmed by 0 bases and J by 3 bases, 2 bases remained unmatched. CDR1 and CDR2 (germline): MNHNY, SVGAGI (reference sequence). CDR3 size: 15 residues. The CDR3: CASSYSGTGKETQYF. In DNA, the CDR3 is TGTGCCAGCAGTTACTCAGGGACAGGGAAAGAGACCCAGTACTTC.

CDR3 sequence (DNA): TGTGCCAGCAGCTTGGGGTCACAGAAGAATGAGCAGTTCTTC. Translation: CASSLGSQKNEQFF. The chain is built from TRBV5-4 and TRBJ2-1; D is uncertain. This CDR3 has 14 residues. Trimming removed 0 bases at V and 7 bases at J, with 11 bases between. The V gene's germline CDR1 is SGHNT and CDR2 YYREEE (reference sequence). The full variable domain, its missing parts supplied by reference TRBV5-4 and TRBJ2-1, is ETGVTQSPTHLIKTRGQQVTLRCSSQSGHNTVSWYQQALGQGPQFIFQYYREEENGRGNFPPRFSGLQFPNYSSELNVNALELDDSALYLCASSLGSQKNEQFFGPGTRLTVL.

The J gene is TRBJ1-3, the V gene TRBV28, with D tentatively TRBD1 (5 bases). CDR1 is MDHEN and CDR2 is SYDVKM in the germline V gene. Trimming removed 3 bases from V and 5 bases from J, with 14 bases in between. This CDR3 is 15 amino acids long. CDR3 protein: CASSFRGSPRNTIYF. The CDR3 region has the DNA TGTGCCAGCAGTTTCCGGGGGTCCCCCAGAAACACCATATATTTT.

The gene calls are TRBV6-2 or TRBV6-3 and TRBJ2-1; the D gene is possibly TRBD2 (5 bases). The CDR3 loop spans 14 amino acids. CDR1 is MNHEY and CDR2 is SVGEGT in the germline V gene. The germline V and J ends were trimmed by 2 bases and 4 bases, with 9 bases remaining between them. CDR3: CASSYGAGYNEQFF. The CDR3 DNA reads TGTGCCAGCAGTTACGGCGCGGGTTACAATGAGCAGTTCTTC.

The rearrangement links TRBV28 to TRBJ1-2; TRBD1 matches at 8 bases. The V gene's germline CDR1 is MDHEN and CDR2 SYDVKM. The CDR3 is 16 residues long. Losses at the gene ends were 5 bases for V and 4 bases for J; bases not matched to a gene: 12. Written as DNA, the CDR3 is TGTGCCAGCAGTCGGAGTCCGGGACAGGATAGCTATGGCTACACCTTC. Encoded protein: CASSRSPGQDSYGYTF.

Remarks on this clone: One junction end does not reproduce the germline sequence, and a read error may be involved. In DNA, the CDR3 is TGTGCTAGCAGCTTAGGGGGACCGCCGGGAGCAGATACGCAGTATTTT. Protein: CASSLGGPPGADTQYF. The chain links TRBV7-7 to TRBJ2-3; D might be TRBD1 or TRBD2, each matching 6 bases. There are 16 residues in the CDR3. The germline gives CDR1 SSHAT, CDR2 FNYEAQ (reference sequence). Looking up the rest from reference TRBV7-7 and TRBJ2-3 gives the full variable domain: GAGVSQSPRYKVTKRGQDVTLRCDPISSHATLYWYQQALGQGPEFLTYFNYEAQPDKSGLPSDRFSAERPEGSISTLTIQRTEQRDSAMYRCASSLGGPPGADTQYFGPGTRLTVL.